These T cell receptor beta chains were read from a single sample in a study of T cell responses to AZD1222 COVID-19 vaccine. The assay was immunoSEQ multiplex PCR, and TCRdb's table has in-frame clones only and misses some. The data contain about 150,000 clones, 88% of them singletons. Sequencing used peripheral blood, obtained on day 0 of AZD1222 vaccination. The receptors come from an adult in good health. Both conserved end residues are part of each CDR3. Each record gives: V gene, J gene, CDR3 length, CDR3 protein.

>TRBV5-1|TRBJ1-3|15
CASSAARGDGNTIYF
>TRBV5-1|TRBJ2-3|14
CASSSGRTADTQYF
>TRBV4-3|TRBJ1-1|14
CASSQGTLNTEAFF
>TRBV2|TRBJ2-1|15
CASIHPGQGYNEQFF
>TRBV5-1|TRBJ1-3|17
CASSLLRQGFSGNTIYF
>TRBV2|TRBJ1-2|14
CASSEFVSNYGYTF
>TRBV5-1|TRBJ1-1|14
CASSSDSLNTEAFF
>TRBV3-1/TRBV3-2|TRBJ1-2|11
CASSQAYGYTF
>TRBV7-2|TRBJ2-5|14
CASSLDRNQETQYF
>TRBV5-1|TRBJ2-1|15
CASRQSGTEYNEQFF
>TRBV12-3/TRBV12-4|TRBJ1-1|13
CASSRTMNTEAFF
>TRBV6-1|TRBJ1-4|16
CASSEASAATNEKLFF
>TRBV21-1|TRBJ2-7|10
CATPQGEQYF
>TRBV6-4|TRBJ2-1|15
CASSSGTSPYNEQFF
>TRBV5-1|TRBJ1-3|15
CASSLAGLAGNTIYF
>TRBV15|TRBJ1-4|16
CATSRDADRVNEKLFF
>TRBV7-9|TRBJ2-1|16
CASSFGLDLTYNEQFF
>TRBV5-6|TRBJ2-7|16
CASSLGPGTGSWEQYF
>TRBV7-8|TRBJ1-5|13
CASSLDRNQPQHF
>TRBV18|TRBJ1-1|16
CASSPQIGQGHTEAFF
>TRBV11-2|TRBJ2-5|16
CASSLVPLSAQETQYF
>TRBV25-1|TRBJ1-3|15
CASSEYRDMGNTIYF
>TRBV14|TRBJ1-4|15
CASSHLDRMGEKLFF
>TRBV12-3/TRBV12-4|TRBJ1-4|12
CASGIVSEKLFF
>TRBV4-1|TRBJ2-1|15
CASSHSRTGDNEQFF
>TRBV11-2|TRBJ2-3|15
CASSSMGGPADTQYF
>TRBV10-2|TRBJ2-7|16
CASSGVGRGLNYEQYF
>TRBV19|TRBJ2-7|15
CASSDGRGGKDEQYF
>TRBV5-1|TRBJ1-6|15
CASSLEGAHNSPLHF
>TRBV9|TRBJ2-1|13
CASSPSSYNEQFF
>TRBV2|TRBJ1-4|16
CASSGAGFATNEKLFF
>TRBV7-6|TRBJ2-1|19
CASSPISSGSNHRGNEQFF
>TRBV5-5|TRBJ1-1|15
CASSFGQGQGTEAFF
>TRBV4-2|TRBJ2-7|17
CASSQGTSGVLGDEQYF
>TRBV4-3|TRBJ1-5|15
CASSQEAAGNQPQHF
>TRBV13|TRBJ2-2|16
CASSPEGQGTPGELFF
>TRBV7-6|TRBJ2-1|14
CASSPTNVDNEQFF
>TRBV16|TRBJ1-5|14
CASSPSQSNQPQHF
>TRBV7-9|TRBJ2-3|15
CASSLSSAITDTQYF
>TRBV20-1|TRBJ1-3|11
CSARHRGTIYF
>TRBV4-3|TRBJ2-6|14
CASSQEQGANVLTF
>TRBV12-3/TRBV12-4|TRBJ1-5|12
CASRRGVQPQHF
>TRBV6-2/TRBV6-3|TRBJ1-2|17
CASSYLPNGQALYGYTF
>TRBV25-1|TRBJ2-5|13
CASIPRGEETQYF
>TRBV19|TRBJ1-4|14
CASGLGGDNEKLFF
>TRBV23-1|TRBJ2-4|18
CASSQSWLAGGPKNIQYF